The rows below give T cell receptor beta chains drawn from one sample of a study of early T cells in non-severe SARS-CoV-2 infection. One entry per CDR3 protein, called by TCRdb with MiXCR from the 5' RACE reads. The sample holds 75,000 to 90,000 distinct CDR3 sequences, less than 8% seen once. Material: whole blood. The source of these receptors is an adult who was a healthcare worker with PCR-confirmed SARS-CoV-2 infection or an uninfected control (not recorded which). Both conserved end residues are part of each CDR3. D genes are given only for firm matches. Expanded clones are given a class, and other clones once, few, many or no size at all.

V	size	D	length	J	CDR3	DNA
TRBV5-1	-	TRBD2	15	TRBJ2-1	CASSFGAGGPNEQFF	TGCGCCAGCAGCTTTGGTGCGGGAGGGCCCAATGAGCAGTTCTTC
TRBV7-8	few	-	17	TRBJ1-1	CASSLARWAGVNTEAFF	TGTGCCAGCAGCTTAGCTCGGTGGGCGGGAGTGAACACTGAAGCTTTCTTT
TRBV28	many	TRBD2	16	TRBJ2-7	CASSSGGKQTYYEQYF	TGTGCCAGCAGTTCCGGGGGGAAACAAACTTACTACGAGCAGTACTTC
TRBV12-3/TRBV12-4	many	-	13	TRBJ1-5	CASSLTVNQPQHF	TGTGCCAGCAGTTTGACGGTAAATCAGCCCCAGCATTTT
TRBV11-2	few	-	14	TRBJ1-6	CASSFRQGNSPLHF	TGTGCCAGCAGCTTTAGGCAGGGGAATTCACCCCTCCACTTT
TRBV20-1	many	-	13	TRBJ1-3	CSVRGQNGNTIYF	TGCAGTGTCAGGGGTCAAAATGGAAACACCATATATTTT
TRBV4-3	-	TRBD1	16	TRBJ2-2	CASSQPGTVGTGELFF	TGCGCCAGCAGCCAACCCGGGACAGTGGGTACCGGGGAGCTGTTTTTT
TRBV10-3	-	-	15	TRBJ2-3	CAISVGPTSTDTQYF	TGTGCCATCAGTGTTGGGCCAACTAGCACAGATACGCAGTATTTT
TRBV20-1	many	-	16	TRBJ2-7	CSARDWGGSEAYEQYF	TGCAGTGCTAGAGATTGGGGCGGGTCGGAGGCCTACGAGCAGTACTTC
TRBV2	few	-	15	TRBJ1-6	CASSEAMSGNSPLHF	TGTGCCAGCAGTGAAGCGATGTCAGGGAATTCACCCCTCCACTTT
TRBV11-2	-	-	17	TRBJ2-5	CASSQGRGRRLQETQYF	TGTGCCAGCAGTCAAGGCCGGGGGCGAAGGCTCCAAGAGACCCAGTACTTC
TRBV11-2	few	-	12	TRBJ2-7	CASSYRNYEQYF	TGTGCCAGCAGCTACCGGAATTACGAGCAGTACTTC
TRBV7-2	once	TRBD2	17	TRBJ2-7	CASSPGLAGRSTYEQYF	TGTGCCAGCAGCCCCGGACTAGCGGGAAGATCCACCTACGAGCAGTACTTC